The 4 T cell receptor beta chains in this list originate from one sample, sequenced in a study of beta chain features in type 1 diabetes. All of the isolated RNA was reverse transcribed, so expressed TCRB transcripts were sequenced. Clones were sequenced by immunoSEQ multiplex PCR, and TCRdb holds only the in-frame ones, with some missing. The sample contains 100,000 to 150,000 clones, roughly 10% of which appear only once. These TCRs are of unknown antigen specificity. General observations from the study: Within each of all four CD4+ subsets, Type 1 diabetes patients had TCRB CDR3s that were moderately but significantly shorter.

Sequencing was carried out using central memory CD4+ T cells from blood. All receptors come from a man aged 30 to 45 with type 1 diabetes.

The sample holds many counts of this clone. The V gene is TRBV7-2, the J gene TRBJ2-2; 11 bases line up with TRBD2. Germline V gene data show CDR1 as SGHTA and CDR2 as FQGNSA. V lost 5 bases and J lost 6; bases outside the gene matches: 5. The CDR3 covers 15 residues. The chain's CDR3 is CASSPTSGAPGELFF. The CDR3 region has the DNA TGTGCCAGCAGCCCGACTAGCGGGGCACCCGGGGAGCTGTTTTTT.

The CDR3 is CASSDLYGTDTQYF. In DNA form, the CDR3 reads TGTGCCAGCAGCGACTTGTACGGCACAGATACGCAGTATTTT. The chain uses TRBV11-1 and TRBJ2-3, with D hard to call. V lost 5 bases, J lost 1 base, and 10 bases lay in between. This CDR3 contains 14 residues. Germline CDR1 SGHAT, CDR2 FQDESV (reference sequence).

This clone appeared once. The rearrangement joins TRBV27 to TRBJ1-5; no definite D call. The germline V gene has CDR1 MNHEY and CDR2 SMNVEV (reference sequence). The CDR3 contains 13 residues. The V end was cut by 8 bases, the J end by 6 bases, with 14 bases between. Written as DNA, the CDR3 is TGTGCCAGCGCTACAATGAGGAGTCAGCCCCAGCATTTT. It yields the protein CASATMRSQPQHF.

Here the CDR3 reads CASSFDREGYTF. The DNA for the CDR3 is TGTGCCAGCAGCTTTGACAGGGAAGGCTACACCTTC. The chain couples TRBV5-4 to TRBJ1-2, with 7 bases fitting TRBD1. The CDR3 sequence is 12 residues long. V lost 2 bases to trimming and J lost 8 bases; unmatched junction nucleotides: 3. Germline lookup yields CDR1 SGHNT and CDR2 YYREEE (reference sequence). Variable domain in full (rest from reference TRBV5-4 and TRBJ1-2): ETGVTQSPTHLIKTRGQQVTLRCSSQSGHNTVSWYQQALGQGPQFIFQYYREEENGRGNFPPRFSGLQFPNYSSELNVNALELDDSALYLCASSFDREGYTFGSGTRLTVV.